This TCR beta chain was found in a study of blood T cells in healthy people across ages. General observations from the study: Naive T cell percentage showed a strong correlation with the diversity of TCR beta.

PCR was performed a second time for about 7 to 12 cycles using a sample-barcoded 5' primer and a J-beta primer mix. TCRdb reprocessed the 5' RACE reads with MiXCR, giving one entry per CDR3 protein. The data show fewer than 600,000 distinct CDR3 sequences, about 25% seen once. A remark on this clonotype: The antigen remains unidentified.

The same specimen was also included in a second study, on T cells of mothers and their children.

What was sequenced was blood. The origin of this receptor is a boy aged 2 to 10 in good health.

The CDR3 DNA reads as TGTGCCATCAGGTTAGGCCTCAAGGACGGGACCCAGTACTTC. Its translation: CAIRLGLKDGTQYF. The V call is TRBV10-3, the J call TRBJ2-5; D unresolved. The germline V and J ends were trimmed by 6 bases and 7 bases, with 18 bases remaining between them. The CDR3 sequence is 14 residues long. Germline lookup yields CDR1 ENHRY and CDR2 SYGVKD.